The entry below gives a single T cell receptor beta chain sequence along with its context. Its antigen is unidentified. The V and J ends lost 5 bases and 2 bases, in that order; junction bases with no gene match: 8. The germline V gene has CDR1 MGHRA and CDR2 YSYEKL. This CDR3 region has 15 residues. This record comes from a study of cytomegalovirus exposure and HLA in healthy donors. Study-level points and caveats: CMV serostatus was the sole immune exposure information available. From TCR beta sequences, most subjects' HLA-A and HLA-B alleles were reportedly predicted accurately.

Use of 60 Vbeta and 13 Jbeta primers characterized the PCR. The authors' processing: As a later analysis found, there were tens of millions of unique TCR beta chains, of which some 10 million were shared. The method was immunoSEQ multiplex PCR; TCRdb's version includes in-frame clones alone and lacks a portion of them. Clonal size and the V and J genes are those of that table, whereas D and trimming came from the DNA. The sample carries 250,000 to 350,000 clones, just over 85% recorded once. The sequencing input was PBMCs. The genes are TRBV4-1 and TRBJ2-7; TRBD1 matches at 8 bases. The TCR sequence derives from a middle-aged man in good health and CMV-seropositive. The CDR3, as DNA: TGCGCCAGCAGCTCCCCGGGACAGGCAACCTACGAGCAGTACTTC. Its protein product is CASSSPGQATYEQYF.